These T cell receptor beta chains were read from a single sample in a study of blood T cell repertoires in COVID-19. The repertoire was sequenced with immunoSEQ multiplex PCR; TCRdb's copy has only in-frame clones and lacks some. The profile shows approximately 240,000 clones, 83% of them singletons. Sequencing input: peripheral blood. The receptors derive from a woman in her 30s with COVID-19, enrolled during active disease. Each CDR3 is given with its conserved first and last residue. The order of the fields is D gene, clone size, V gene, J gene, CDR3 DNA, CDR3 protein. A D gene is named only where the DNA matches it firmly. Clone sizes are given selectively: once, few, many, or a class where the clone is expanded.

-	-	TRBV6-2/TRBV6-3	TRBJ2-4	TGTGCCAGCAGTTACTCGAGCCCCGGGAGATCGGCCAAAAACATTCAGTACTTC	CASSYSSPGRSAKNIQYF
TRBD1	-	TRBV18	TRBJ1-1	TGTGCCAGCTCACCGAGATTCACAGGGGAGGTGTCTGAAGCTTTCTTT	CASSPRFTGEVSEAFF
-	-	TRBV19	TRBJ2-2	TGTGCCACCTTCGAGGGCGGATACACCGGGGAGCTGTTTTTT	CATFEGGYTGELFF
TRBD1	-	TRBV6-2/TRBV6-3	TRBJ1-5	TGTGCCAGCAGTAGACAGGGAGGAGGCAATCAGCCCCAGCATTTT	CASSRQGGGNQPQHF
-	-	TRBV5-4	TRBJ2-3	TGTGCCAGCAGCTCAACTGAAAGCACAGATACGCAGTATTTT	CASSSTESTDTQYF
TRBD1	-	TRBV9	TRBJ1-1	TGTGCCAGCACTCCAGGACAGGGGGGAACTGAAGCTTTCTTT	CASTPGQGGTEAFF
TRBD1	-	TRBV5-1	TRBJ2-5	TGCGCCAGCAGCTTGGGGGACAGGGAGACCCAGTACTTC	CASSLGDRETQYF
TRBD1	-	TRBV6-5	TRBJ2-5	TGTGCCAGCAGTTACTCTGGACAGGGTTCGAAGACCCAGTACTTC	CASSYSGQGSKTQYF
-	-	TRBV6-5	TRBJ2-7	TGTGCCAGCACCCAAACCCGGCGGGGCCGCGAGCAGTACTTC	CASTQTRRGREQYF
TRBD2	-	TRBV6-2/TRBV6-3	TRBJ2-1	TGTGCCAGCAGTTACTCCGGACTAGCAAGGGTCAGAGAGCAGTTCTTC	CASSYSGLARVREQFF
-	-	TRBV27	TRBJ1-1	TGTGCCAGCAGTTCATCATCGGGGGGGAGGACTGAAGCTTTCTTT	CASSSSSGGRTEAFF
-	-	TRBV14	TRBJ2-1	TGTGCCAGCAGCCTGACAGGAAAGGTTGCCTTCAATGAGCAGTTCTTC	CASSLTGKVAFNEQFF
-	-	TRBV30	TRBJ2-2	TGTGCCTGGAGTGTGGGACAGAACACCGGGGAGCTGTTTTTT	CAWSVGQNTGELFF
-	-	TRBV6-5	TRBJ1-3	TGTGCCAGCAGACCGCCAGGGGTTCGTGGAAACACCATATATTTT	CASRPPGVRGNTIYF
-	few	TRBV2	TRBJ1-1	TGTGCCAGCAGACTCCCGGGGAACACTGAAGCTTTCTTT	CASRLPGNTEAFF
-	many	TRBV5-1	TRBJ1-2	TGCGCCAGCAGCTTGGAGCGTATCCCTGGTGGCTACACCTTC	CASSLERIPGGYTF
-	once	TRBV9	TRBJ2-2	TGTGCCAGCAGGGGAGACACCGGGGAGCTGTTTTTT	CASRGDTGELFF
-	-	TRBV18	TRBJ1-6	TGTGCCAGCTCGTCAGGGGTTGCCTATAATTCACCCCTCCACTTT	CASSSGVAYNSPLHF
TRBD1	-	TRBV3-1/TRBV3-2	TRBJ2-7	TGTGCCAGCAGCCAAGGGCCCCCGGGACAGTACTACGAGCAGTACTTC	CASSQGPPGQYYEQYF
TRBD1	-	TRBV6-5	TRBJ2-3	TGTGCCAGCAGTTACGACCGGACAGGGGAGTCAGATACGCAGTATTTT	CASSYDRTGESDTQYF
-	-	TRBV2	TRBJ2-2	TGTGCCAGCAGTGGACGGGGGGCAGACACCGGGGAGCTGTTTTTT	CASSGRGADTGELFF
-	few	TRBV27	TRBJ1-5	TGTGCCAGCAGTCTAACAGGGATAAGTGGCAATCAGCCCCAGCATTTT	CASSLTGISGNQPQHF
-	once	TRBV19	TRBJ2-4	TGTGCCAGTAGCCTGTTCTCCGGGGTCGGGAAAAACATTCAGTACTTC	CASSLFSGVGKNIQYF
TRBD1	-	TRBV9	TRBJ1-1	TGTGCCAGCAGCGTTGGGACGGACAGGAGTCTCGTTGAAGCTTTCTTT	CASSVGTDRSLVEAFF
-	-	TRBV21-1	TRBJ1-3	TGTGCCAGCAGCAAAAAGCGCGGGGCCTTAACCTCTGGAAACACCATATATTTT	CASSKKRGALTSGNTIYF
-	-	TRBV18	TRBJ2-1	TGTGCCAGCTCACAAGAACAGCGGCCCTACAATGAGCAGTTCTTC	CASSQEQRPYNEQFF
TRBD2	once	TRBV7-9	TRBJ2-1	TGTGCCAGCAGCGCCATACTAGCGGGATATGGGTGGGAGCAGTTCTTC	CASSAILAGYGWEQFF
TRBD1	-	TRBV6-2/TRBV6-3	TRBJ2-4	TGTGCCAGCAGTTACCGGCCCGGACAGGGGGTGCCTGGAAACATTCAGTACTTC	CASSYRPGQGVPGNIQYF
-	-	TRBV6-6	TRBJ1-1	TGTGCCAGCAGTTACGTAGAGAACACTGAAGCTTTCTTT	CASSYVENTEAFF
-	-	TRBV21-1	TRBJ1-1	TGTGCCAGCAGCAAAACAGGGGGGCTGGGGACTGAAGCTTTCTTT	CASSKTGGLGTEAFF
TRBD1	once	TRBV7-9	TRBJ1-4	TGTGCCAGCAGCCGGGGACAGGGGGCTGAAAAACTGTTTTTT	CASSRGQGAEKLFF
TRBD2	few	TRBV7-9	TRBJ2-1	TGTGCCAGCAGCACTCAGCGGGAGGGCCGAGGGGATGAGCAGTTCTTC	CASSTQREGRGDEQFF
-	-	TRBV30	TRBJ2-7	TGTGCCTGGACTCTCCCCCGGCGGGGCCCCCTCCAGCAGTACTTC	CAWTLPRRGPLQQYF
TRBD2	-	TRBV28	TRBJ2-3	TGTGCCAGCACCCGGACTAGCGGGGGCACAGATACGCAGTATTTT	CASTRTSGGTDTQYF
-	-	TRBV11-1	TRBJ2-5	TGTGCCAGCAGCGCCACAGGGAAGGAGACCCAGTACTTC	CASSATGKETQYF
-	-	TRBV10-3	TRBJ1-1	TGTGCCATCAGTGAGTACCAGGGGACTGAAGCTTTCTTT	CAISEYQGTEAFF
-	-	TRBV6-2/TRBV6-3	TRBJ1-1	-	CASSTSTGNTEAFF
TRBD2	-	TRBV29-1	TRBJ2-7	TGCAGCGTCCTTCGCGGGGGGTCCCACGAGCAGTACTTC	CSVLRGGSHEQYF
TRBD2	-	TRBV3-1/TRBV3-2	TRBJ2-5	TGTGCCAGCAGCCACGTGACTAGCGGGTCCACCCAAGAGACCCAGTACTTC	CASSHVTSGSTQETQYF
-	-	TRBV3-1/TRBV3-2	TRBJ2-3	TGTGCCAGCAGCCAAGACAGGGCGGGGGCCCTCACAGATACGCAGTATTTT	CASSQDRAGALTDTQYF
TRBD1	-	TRBV30	TRBJ1-2	TGTGCCTGGAGTGTACGGGTCGGGACAGGGGACGGCTACACCTTC	CAWSVRVGTGDGYTF
-	-	TRBV9	TRBJ2-6	TGTGCCAGCAGCGTTGGTACACCCTCTGGGGCCAACGTCCTGACTTTC	CASSVGTPSGANVLTF
TRBD1	-	TRBV4-3	TRBJ1-6	TGCGCCAGCAGCCCGGACAGGGGGCGCCTTAATTCACCCCTCCACTTT	CASSPDRGRLNSPLHF
-	-	TRBV6-2/TRBV6-3	TRBJ2-5	TGTGCCAGCAGTTACCTGCAAGAGACCCAGTACTTC	CASSYLQETQYF
-	-	TRBV5-1	TRBJ1-1	TGCGCCAGCCAAATACAGACAGGGAACACTGAAGCTTTCTTT	CASQIQTGNTEAFF
TRBD1	-	TRBV9	TRBJ1-2	TGTGCCAGCAGCGTCTCGGACAGGGGTAACTATGGCTACACCTTC	CASSVSDRGNYGYTF